This T cell receptor (beta chain) was profiled in a study of circulating CD8 cells and anti-PD-1 response in melanoma. About the study: Of some 13 patients, seven got anti-PD-1 first and six had prior therapy.

Trimming shortened V by 5 bases and J by 4 bases, and 8 bases separated the two germline ends. Per the germline V gene, CDR1 is SQVTM and CDR2 is ANQGSEA. The CDR3 extends over 11 amino acids. Points from the study as a whole: Subset repertoires were largely private at M1, with under 7% shared. Experiments were generally run without replicates.

A note on this clonotype: Its specificity is unknown.

From live CD3+CD8+TCRalphabeta+ cells, four PD-1 and/or TIGIT subsets were sorted. Using roughly 14 ng of total RNA, TCR libraries were made with the QIAseq Immune Repertoire TCR panel. TCRdb redid the calling of the reads with MiXCR, one entry per CDR3 protein. The table lists approximately 390 distinct CDR3 sequences, approximately 11% of them singletons. V usage is TRBV29-1 and J usage is TRBJ1-2; D gene unclear. The sequencing here drew on CD8+ T cells from PBMCs, taken at baseline or after one month of anti-PD-1 therapy (not recorded which). The sequence derives from a human donor with melanoma. CDR3 DNA sequence: TGCAGCGTTATTCAACCCTATGGCTACACCTTC. Its protein product is CSVIQPYGYTF.